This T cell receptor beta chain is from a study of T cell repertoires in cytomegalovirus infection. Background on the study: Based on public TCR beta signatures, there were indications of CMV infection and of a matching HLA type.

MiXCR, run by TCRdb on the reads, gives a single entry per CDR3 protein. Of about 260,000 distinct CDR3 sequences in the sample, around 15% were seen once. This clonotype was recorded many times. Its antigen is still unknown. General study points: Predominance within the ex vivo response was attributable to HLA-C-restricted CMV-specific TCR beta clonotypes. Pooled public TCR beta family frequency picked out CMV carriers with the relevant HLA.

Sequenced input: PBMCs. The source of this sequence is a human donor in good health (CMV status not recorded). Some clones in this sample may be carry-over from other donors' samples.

CDR3 coding DNA: TGTGCCAGCAGTTTAGCCCGTGGACAGGGGGCAGGAGGTACGCAGTATTTT. Its translation: CASSLARGQGAGGTQYF. The chain links TRBV12-3 or TRBV12-4 to TRBJ2-3; 11 bases agree with TRBD1. The CDR3 is made up of 17 amino acids. Germline trimming cut 0 bases from V and 8 bases from J; bases unmatched to any gene: 10.